This T cell receptor beta chain was captured in a study of identical twins listed by TCRdb under 2016. Broadly, across the study: To test whether fetal clonotypes persist, the study used deep sequencing on TCR alpha and beta repertoires from monozygotic twins, unrelated adults of various ages, and cord blood. To rule out contamination, replicate twin experiments were performed at different times with different library preparation protocols.

At the junction V is shortened by 4 bases and J by 8 bases; bases outside the gene matches: 6. Including cysteine and phenylalanine, the CDR3 has 13 amino acids. The kept DNA is CDR3 alone, 39 bases in frame from the first base. According to the germline V gene, CDR1 reads SGHDT and CDR2 reads YYEEEE. All donors were healthy Caucasians. The twin cohort consisted of three pairs of female monozygotic twins, all aged roughly 18 to 30 years. CD4+ and CD8+ T cell populations were isolated with positive isolation kits from Invitrogen. Results the study describes overall, beyond this receptor: Because the same donors could not be followed over many years, the conclusions relied on cross-sectional statistical analysis. In monozygotic twins, out-of-frame TCR alpha sharing was systematically underestimated by recombination models, although the models agreed with sharing between unrelated individuals. Compared with coincidental sharing between unrelated individuals, an excess of low generation-probability sequences was observed among out-of-frame TCR alpha sequences shared between twins. Zero-insertion analyses could be partly confounded by invariant T cells such as MAIT and iNKT, though diverse VJ usage argued against such confounding for most clonotypes. Abundant cord blood beta clonotypes had fewer insertions, young adult naive repertoires showed a similar but weaker trend, and memory repertoires showed no such trend. In beta out-of-frame sequences, excess twin sharing was weaker, because having fewer shared sequences lowered the signal-to-noise ratio.

This clonotype came up a few times. No cognate antigen has been identified for it. There are no base qualities to consult, and no much larger clone falls within one base. The library was prepared using 5' RACE. Instrument used: Illumina HiSeq 2000. A universal primer binding site was added through template switching, and the final cDNA carried a unique molecular identifier so that TCR cDNA molecules could be counted accurately. Specific primers in the conserved constant-segment region were used to synthesize first-strand cDNA for TCR alpha and beta chains. To control for contamination, every cDNA library was double barcoded, receiving both a SMART-Mk sample barcode and Illumina barcodes. TruSeq adapter sequences along with Illumina sample barcodes were introduced in two successive PCR steps. The Illumina HiSeq platform was used with custom primers to sequence TCR alpha and beta cDNA libraries. The original methods were these. Raw reads were processed with MiGEC to extract unique molecular identifiers, and MiXCR was used to determine CDR3 positions. For each individual, recombination models were inferred using an EM algorithm with the repgenHMM and IGoR tools. Shared clonotypes were analyzed with the tcR package in R, and sharing was normalized by the product of cloneset sizes. To study raw recombination without the effects of thymic and clonal selection, out-of-frame nonproductive sequences were analyzed. The public sequencing data were trimmed at Q25 with fastp and processed into clonotypes with MiXCR by TCRdb, which kept only in-frame beta chains. Each record represents a unique CDR3 protein, reported with the most common genes and DNA among its rows. V and J calls and clone size were set by TCRdb, not the authors. Here the sample has roughly 200,000 distinct CDR3 sequences; roughly 15% occur a single time. Roughly two fifths of the sample is in the top ten clones.

These data were also reused for a study on T cells expressing NK-cell markers. According to the second study: In sorted CD3+CD56+NKG2C+, CD3+CD56+NKG2C- and CD3+CD56-NKG2C+ T-cell subsets from 7 or 8 donors, TCR beta-chain repertoires were profiled. Among the eight sequenced donors, seven were HCMV-seropositive and one was HCMV-seronegative. In several experiments an anti-gammadeltaTCR antibody was added to restrict sorting to alphabetaTCR-expressing T cells. In 5 to 7 donors, the dominant CD3+CD56+NKG2C+ clonotypes were found to rank among the top 10 CD8+ clonotypes and to make up 1.0-7.0% of CD8+ T cells. Those dominant clonotypes were again the most abundant among CD3+CD56-NKG2C+ cells in a handful of donors, at about 28.3-65%. Whether the expanded NKG2C-expressing T cell clones were specific for HCMV antigens remained unclear. The study sequenced eight donors, all healthy volunteers chosen at random: three men and five women. To determine HCMV serostatus, a commercial ELISA kit was used to detect HCMV-specific IgG in serum. MIGEC was used to demultiplex reads and group reads by UMI, and MiTCR was used to assemble and quantify clonotypes. Only TCR cDNA sequences supported by at least two reads were kept to exclude erroneous sequences. Downstream repertoire analysis used the tcR package, and clonotypes were matched across fractions by CDR3 nucleotide sequence plus V segment. VDJmatch was used to annotate antigen specificity against VDJdb, with one amino acid substitution in CDR3 permitted.

The source is a young woman in good health. The chain joins TRBV5-6 to TRBJ2-1; 7 central nucleotides agree with TRBD1. The sequenced sample consisted of CD8+ T cells sorted from blood. The DNA is as follows: TGTGCCAGCAGCCTATCGACAGGGTATGAGCAGTTCTTC. Its amino acids are CASSLSTGYEQFF.